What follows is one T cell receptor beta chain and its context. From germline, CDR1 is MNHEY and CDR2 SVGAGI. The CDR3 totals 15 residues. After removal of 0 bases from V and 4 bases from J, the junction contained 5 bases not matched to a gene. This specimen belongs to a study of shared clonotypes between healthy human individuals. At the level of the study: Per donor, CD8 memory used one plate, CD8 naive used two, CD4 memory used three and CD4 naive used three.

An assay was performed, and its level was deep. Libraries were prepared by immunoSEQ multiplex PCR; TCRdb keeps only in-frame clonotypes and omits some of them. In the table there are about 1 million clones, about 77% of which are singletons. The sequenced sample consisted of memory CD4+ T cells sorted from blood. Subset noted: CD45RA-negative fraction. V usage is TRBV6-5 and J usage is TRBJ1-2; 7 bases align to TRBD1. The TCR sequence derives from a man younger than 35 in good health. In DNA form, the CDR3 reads TGTGCCAGCAGTTACTCCCAGACAGGGACCTATGGCTACACCTTC. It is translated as CASSYSQTGTYGYTF.